The 21 T cell receptor beta chains below were found in one sample sequenced in a study of OX40 agonist ivuxolimab in advanced cancers. Clones were read by immunoSEQ multiplex PCR, and TCRdb kept only the in-frame ones, dropping some. The sample lists about 56,000 clones; over 90% were seen once. Specimen: CD4+ or CD8+ T cells sorted from blood, collected in a trial of the OX40 agonist ivuxolimab. These receptors were obtained from an adult with an advanced solid tumor such as melanoma, head and neck, liver or kidney cancer.

The CDR3 DNA is TGTGCCAGCAGTTCATATACCCTCACCGAGCAGTACTTC. As protein: CASSSYTLTEQYF. V usage is TRBV27 and J usage is TRBJ2-7; no firm D call. Trimming took 4 bases from V and 6 from J, leaving 13 bases between them. The CDR3 is 13 amino acids. CDR1 and CDR2 from the germline V gene are MNHEY and SMNVEV (reference sequence).

The V gene is TRBV11-2, the J gene TRBJ2-1, with D unresolved. CDR1 SGHAT and CDR2 FQNNGV come from the germline V gene. V lost 3 bases and J lost 2, with 8 bases in between. This CDR3 is 14 amino acids long. This CDR3 reads CASSFGPAYNEQFF. DNA for the CDR3: TGTGCCAGCAGCTTCGGGCCGGCCTACAATGAGCAGTTCTTC.

This chain connects TRBV7-3 to TRBJ2-2; D not certain. Germline V gene data show CDR1 as SGHTA and CDR2 as FQGTGA. V gave up 1 base and J gave up 4 bases, with 10 bases separating them. The CDR3 has 15 residues. This CDR3 is CASSLNPGPTGELFF. CDR3 nucleotides: TGTGCCAGCAGCTTAAACCCAGGTCCCACCGGGGAGCTGTTTTTT. Full variable domain (remainder filled in from reference TRBV7-3 and TRBJ2-2): GAGVSQTPSNKVTEKGKYVELRCDPISGHTALYWYRQSLGQGPEFLIYFQGTGAADDSGLPNDRFFAVRPEGSVSTLKIQRTERGDSAVYLCASSLNPGPTGELFFGEGSRLTVL.

The V gene is TRBV6-5, the J gene TRBJ2-1; D uncertain. This CDR3 is built from 12 residues. Germline CDR1 MNHEY, CDR2 SVGAGI. Trimming removed 7 bases from V and 6 bases from J, with 10 bases in between. In DNA, the CDR3 is TGTGCCAGCATCGCGATCACCAATGAGCAGTTCTTC. Its translation: CASIAITNEQFF.

J is TRBJ2-5 and V is TRBV9; 9 bases agree with TRBD2. Germline V gene lookup returns CDR1 SGDLS and CDR2 YYNGEE. V lost 3 bases to trimming and J lost 2 bases; unmatched junction nucleotides: 8. The CDR3 consists of 16 residues. The CDR3 bases are TGTGCCAGCAGCGAGGGAGCGGGAGGAGGGCAAGAGACCCAGTACTTC. Its protein product is CASSEGAGGGQETQYF.

The chain carries TRBV27 and TRBJ2-2; either TRBD1 or TRBD2 may supply D (7 bases each). This CDR3 is 15 amino acids long. From germline, CDR1 is MNHEY and CDR2 SMNVEV (reference sequence). V was shortened by 3 bases and J by 4 bases, with 12 bases between the two germline ends. The CDR3 reads CASSFFRGGTGELFF. In nucleotides, the CDR3 is TGTGCCAGCAGTTTTTTCAGGGGGGGCACCGGGGAGCTGTTTTTT.

The V and J genes are TRBV11-2 and TRBJ1-6; the D gene is possibly TRBD1 (5 bases). The CDR3 runs to 15 residues. V lost 0 bases and J lost 7, with 10 bases in between. Germline V gene sequence: CDR1 SGHAT, CDR2 FQNNGV. CDR3 nucleotide sequence: TGTGCCAGCAGCTTAGATGGGGCTGGGAATTCACCCCTCCACTTT. Encoded protein: CASSLDGAGNSPLHF.

The chain is built from TRBV29-1 and TRBJ2-1; the match to TRBD2 covers 10 bases. The CDR3 consists of 15 residues. Germline V gene data show CDR1 as SQVTM and CDR2 as ANQGSEA. With 7 bases clipped from V and 9 bases from J, the junction kept 15 bases outside the gene matches. Here the CDR3 reads CSAEGLAGVAIEQFF. In DNA form, the CDR3 reads TGCAGCGCGGAGGGGCTAGCGGGGGTGGCGATTGAGCAGTTCTTC.

The chain uses TRBV5-5 and TRBJ1-2; 7 bases align to TRBD1. Germline CDR1 reads SGHKS; CDR2 reads YYEKEE (reference sequence). J was trimmed by 5 bases and V by 4 bases; bases with no gene match: 11. This CDR3 is 15 amino acids long. CDR3 loop: CASSDKSGGWYGYTF. In DNA form, the CDR3 reads TGTGCCAGCAGCGACAAGTCAGGGGGTTGGTATGGCTACACCTTC.

The chain combines TRBV27 with TRBJ2-1, with unresolved D. Trimming shortened V by 2 bases and J by 6 bases, and 8 bases separated the two germline ends. CDR3 length equals 13 residues. The V gene's germline CDR1 is MNHEY and CDR2 SMNVEV (reference sequence). The CDR3 region is CASSLVGVNEQFF. DNA for the CDR3: TGTGCCAGCAGTTTAGTTGGCGTCAATGAGCAGTTCTTC.

Concerning this clone itself: Other DNA sequences of this sample code for an identical CDR3. J is TRBJ1-5 and V is TRBV27; D gene ambiguous. The germline V gene encodes CDR1 MNHEY and CDR2 SMNVEV (reference sequence). V was pared by 3 bases and J by 3 bases, with 6 bases between. CDR3 length: 13 amino acids. CDR3 sequence reads: CASSLSYNQPQHF. The CDR3 DNA reads as TGTGCCAGCAGTTTGTCGTACAATCAGCCCCAGCATTTT.

The chain combines TRBV9 with TRBJ2-2, with 10 bases that match TRBD2. CDR1 SGDLS and CDR2 YYNGEE come from the germline V gene. The CDR3 covers 17 residues. J lost 6 bases, V lost 0 bases, and 8 bases had no gene match. The CDR3 reads CASSVEAGGPQAGELFF. Written as DNA, the CDR3 is TGTGCCAGCAGCGTAGAAGCGGGAGGGCCACAAGCCGGGGAGCTGTTTTTT. Complete variable domain (other parts from reference TRBV9 and TRBJ2-2): DSGVTQTPKHLITATGQRVTLRCSPRSGDLSVYWYQQSLDQGLQFLIQYYNGEERAKGNILERFSAQQFPDLHSELNLSSLELGDSALYFCASSVEAGGPQAGELFFGEGSRLTVL.

The chain links TRBV11-2 to TRBJ2-7, with TRBD2 identical over 12 bases. V was clipped by 5 bases and J by 3 bases; unmatched bases: 2. CDR1 and CDR2 (germline): SGHAT, FQNNGV. The CDR3 is 14 residues long. The CDR3 nucleotides read TGTGCCAGCAGCCAGGGACTAGCGGGCTACGAGCAGTACTTC. As protein: CASSQGLAGYEQYF. Combining the CDR3 with reference TRBV11-2 and TRBJ2-7 gives the whole variable domain EAGVAQSPRYKIIEKRQSVAFWCNPISGHATLYWYQQILGQGPKLLIQFQNNGVVDDSQLPKDRFSAERLKGVDSTLKIQPAKLEDSAVYLCASSQGLAGYEQYFGPGTRLTVT.

The rearrangement uses TRBV11-1 and TRBJ2-5; a weak D match, TRBD1 (6 bases). The CDR3 spans 15 residues. Trimming removed 2 bases from V and 5 bases from J, with 15 bases in between. The germline V gene encodes CDR1 SGHAT and CDR2 FQDESV (reference sequence). The CDR3 here is CASSLYQGRGETQYF. The CDR3 bases are TGTGCCAGCAGCTTATACCAGGGGCGAGGTGAGACCCAGTACTTC.

The rearrangement uses TRBV11-3 and TRBJ2-2; tentatively, D is TRBD2 (6 bases). V lost 5 bases to trimming and J lost 1 base, with 14 bases between them. The length of the CDR3 is 16 residues. CDR1 SGHNT and CDR2 YENEEA come from the germline V gene. The CDR3 DNA is TGTGCCAGCAGCCCGCGGACGGGAGAGAACACCGGGGAGCTGTTTTTT. Translating gives CASSPRTGENTGELFF.

The chain couples TRBV7-9 to TRBJ2-1; D perhaps matches TRBD2 (5 bases). Germline CDR1 and CDR2: SEHNR and FQNEAQ (reference sequence). The CDR3 extends over 16 amino acids. The V end lost 1 base, the J end lost 9 bases, and 19 bases lay between the germline ends. DNA for the CDR3: TGTGCCAGCAGCTTAGGTCTAGCAGGACGGCATGGTGAGCAGTTCTTC. The encoded protein is CASSLGLAGRHGEQFF.

The V gene is TRBV10-3, the J gene TRBJ2-3; D may be TRBD2 (5 bases). The ends were cut back, 3 bases at V and 3 bases at J, with 13 bases in the middle. Germline CDR1 reads ENHRY; CDR2 reads SYGVKD. The CDR3 extends over 15 amino acids. CDR3 sequence: CAISERVGVTDTQYF. In DNA form, the CDR3 reads TGTGCCATCAGTGAAAGGGTGGGAGTAACAGATACGCAGTATTTT.

The chain has TRBV6-1 and TRBJ2-7, with a possible D match to TRBD2 (6 bases). The CDR3 is 14 residues long. Germline assignment: CDR1 MNHNS and CDR2 SASEGT. V lost 5 bases and J 4 bases, leaving 15 bases between the germline ends. Here the CDR3 reads CASSLGGASYEQYF. For the CDR3, the DNA is TGTGCCAGCAGTTTGGGGGGAGCAAGTTACGAGCAGTACTTC.

This chain links TRBV19 with TRBJ2-1, with TRBD2 identical over 7 bases. After removal of 4 bases from V and 8 bases from J, the junction contained 5 bases not matched to a gene. The CDR3 runs 13 residues. Germline V gene lookup returns CDR1 LNHDA and CDR2 SQIVND (reference sequence). CDR3 sequence: CASSSVGGDEQFF. In nucleotides, the CDR3 is TGTGCCAGTAGTAGTGTGGGAGGGGATGAGCAGTTCTTC.

The chain links TRBV29-1 to TRBJ2-3; D call uncertain. This CDR3 is 15 amino acids long. From germline, CDR1 is SQVTM and CDR2 ANQGSEA. V lost 2 bases and J 0 bases, leaving 12 bases between the germline ends. CDR3 residues: CSVEQPPSSTDTQYF. CDR3 nucleotide sequence: TGCAGCGTTGAACAGCCGCCCTCTAGCACAGATACGCAGTATTTT.

V usage is TRBV6-6 and J usage is TRBJ1-2; D is possibly TRBD1 (5 bases). The CDR3 extends over 14 amino acids. With 6 bases removed from V and 5 bases from J, the gap between germline ends came to 16 bases. In germline, CDR1 is MNHNY, CDR2 SVGAGI (reference sequence). CDR3 region: CASSPGHSLYGYTF. DNA for the CDR3: TGTGCCAGCAGCCCCGGACATTCACTATATGGCTACACCTTC.